Following are 25 T cell receptor beta chains from one sample sequenced in a study of blood T cell repertoires in COVID-19 (dated by TCRdb to 2019 to 2021). The method was the immunoSEQ multiplex PCR assay. Sourced from immuneACCESS, this table was stored by TCRdb with only in-frame sequences that have V and J called. A share of the clones is absent; for the studies checked, an unresolved V gene accounts for under half, and the remainder has no known explanation. Here the sample has about 380,000 clones; about 90% occur a single time. The ten largest clones represent approximately 3.1% of the sample. The material sequenced was PBMCs or T cells enriched from blood (not recorded which). Source of these receptors: a woman in her 30s who had recovered from COVID-19.

V and J are TRBV29-1 and TRBJ1-1; D possibly corresponds to TRBD1 (6 bases). The CDR3 spans 13 residues. Per the germline V gene, CDR1 is SQVTM and CDR2 is ANQGSEA. Deletions cut 5 bases from V and 1 base from J, with 11 bases between. CDR3 sequence: CSVCQDRNTEAFF. CDR3 nucleotides: TGCAGCGTTTGTCAGGACAGGAACACTGAAGCTTTCTTT.

This clone occurred a few times. The chain carries TRBV14 and TRBJ2-2, with D possibly matching TRBD2 (6 bases). The CDR3 is made up of 15 amino acids. Per the germline V gene, CDR1 is SGHDN and CDR2 is FVKESK. Between the trimmed V and J ends, which lost 4 bases and 4 bases, there was a span of 13 bases. Written as DNA, the CDR3 is TGTGCCAGCAGCCTTCTGACTAGATCCACCGGGGAGCTGTTTTTT. It codes for CASSLLTRSTGELFF.

The chain uses TRBV4-1 and TRBJ1-6; maybe TRBD1 (6 bases). The CDR3 runs to 13 residues. Deletions cut 3 bases from V and 9 bases from J, with 9 bases between. Germline V gene lookup returns CDR1 MGHRA and CDR2 YSYEKL. CDR3: CASSQDSVSPLHF. Written as DNA, the CDR3 is TGCGCCAGCAGCCAGGACAGTGTTTCACCCCTCCACTTT.

The V and J genes are TRBV28 and TRBJ2-3; D unclear. Germline CDR1 is MDHEN and CDR2 is SYDVKM. The germline V and J ends were trimmed by 3 bases and 2 bases, with 6 bases remaining between them. The CDR3 consists of 13 residues. This chain's CDR3 is CASSLSDTDTQYF. The CDR3 region has the DNA TGTGCCAGCAGTTTGAGCGACACAGATACGCAGTATTTT.

This sequence joins TRBV27 and TRBJ2-1; no firm D call. CDR1 MNHEY and CDR2 SMNVEV come from the germline V gene (reference sequence). The V and J ends lost 0 bases and 2 bases respectively, with 8 bases between them. The length of the CDR3 is 15 residues. The CDR3 sequence is CASSLSPRAYNEQFF. The CDR3 region has the DNA TGTGCCAGCAGTTTATCACCACGAGCCTACAATGAGCAGTTCTTC.

The rearrangement joins TRBV7-9 to TRBJ2-5, with 7 bases aligning to TRBD2. Germline assignment: CDR1 SEHNR and CDR2 FQNEAQ (reference sequence). The CDR3 loop spans 14 amino acids. The ends lost 2 bases at V and 5 bases at J; junction bases unmatched: 5. CDR3 DNA: TGTGCCAGCAGCTTATTCGCGGGAGTGGAGACCCAGTACTTC. Protein product: CASSLFAGVETQYF.

This clone was picked up one time. V and J are TRBV14 and TRBJ2-1, with 7 bases lining up with TRBD2. J lost 6 bases, V lost 4 bases, and 9 bases had no gene match. There are 15 residues in the CDR3. Per germline, CDR1 SGHDN and CDR2 FVKESK. The CDR3 is CASSLLAGPGNEQFF. The CDR3 nucleotides read TGTGCCAGCAGCCTATTAGCGGGTCCGGGCAATGAGCAGTTCTTC.

The chain is built from TRBV2 and TRBJ2-2, with 7 bases fitting TRBD1. Germline V gene lookup returns CDR1 SNHLY and CDR2 FYNNEI. The CDR3 totals 14 residues. V lost 10 bases to trimming and J lost 2 bases; unmatched junction nucleotides: 7. This chain's CDR3 is CATRGQLNTGELFF. CDR3 nucleotides: TGTGCCACCAGGGGACAGTTAAACACCGGGGAGCTGTTTTTT.

This chain connects TRBV28 to TRBJ1-1, with a weak D call TRBD1 (5 bases). Looked up from germline, CDR1 is MDHEN and CDR2 is SYDVKM. Trimming cost V 4 bases and J 2 bases, with 8 bases left between them. The CDR3 spans 13 residues. The DNA for the CDR3 is TGTGCCAGCAGTTGGGGGGAAAACACTGAAGCTTTCTTT. It codes for CASSWGENTEAFF.

The V and J genes are TRBV5-1 and TRBJ2-1; 8 bases match TRBD1. The CDR3 loop spans 16 amino acids. Germline V gives CDR1 SGHRS, CDR2 YFSETQ. With V trimmed by 0 bases and J by 4 bases, 6 bases remained unmatched. CDR3 residues: CASSLVGGQAYNEQFF. For the CDR3, the DNA is TGCGCCAGCAGCTTGGTGGGGGGACAGGCTTACAATGAGCAGTTCTTC.

V gene TRBV15 combines with J gene TRBJ2-5, with 8 positions matching TRBD1. This CDR3 is built from 14 residues. Trimming at V came to 3 bases and at J to 5 bases, leaving 5 bases not matched to a gene. In germline, CDR1 is LNHNV, CDR2 YYDKDF (reference sequence). CDR3 protein: CATSSGQGEETQYF. Written as DNA, the CDR3 is TGTGCCACCAGCAGTGGACAGGGTGAGGAGACCCAGTACTTC.

V usage is TRBV5-1 and J usage is TRBJ2-3; tentatively, D is TRBD2 (6 bases). There are 14 residues in the CDR3. CDR1 SGHRS and CDR2 YFSETQ come from the germline V gene. Trimming stripped 3 bases from V and 9 bases from J, with 17 bases between. The CDR3 nucleotides read TGCGCCAGCAGCTCAAACCTCCGGGACTCGACGCAGTATTTT. It encodes CASSSNLRDSTQYF. Full variable domain (remainder filled in from reference TRBV5-1 and TRBJ2-3): KAGVTQTPRYLIKTRGQQVTLSCSPISGHRSVSWYQQTPGQGLQFLFEYFSETQRNKGNFPGRFSGRQFSNSRSEMNVSTLELGDSALYLCASSSNLRDSTQYFGPGTRLTVL.

This sequence joins TRBV11-2 and TRBJ2-3, with TRBD2 matching 7 bases. Germline-derived CDR1 and CDR2 are SGHAT and FQNNGV. This CDR3 comprises 14 residues. V shed 7 bases and J 6 bases; nucleotides not matched to a gene: 10. The CDR3 region is CASTPRWGGDTQYF. Here the CDR3 DNA reads TGTGCCAGCACCCCACGTTGGGGGGGGGATACGCAGTATTTT.

Comment on this clone: This specimen includes other DNA sequences encoding the same CDR3. This chain joins TRBV5-1 and TRBJ2-1; 10 bases line up with TRBD2. V trimming: 2 bases; J trimming: 5 bases; junction bases outside the gene matches: 4. The germline gives CDR1 SGHRS, CDR2 YFSETQ. CDR3 length: 15 amino acids. CDR3 residues: CASSFLAGVDNEQFF. Here the CDR3 DNA reads TGCGCCAGCAGCTTCCTAGCGGGAGTGGACAATGAGCAGTTCTTC. Full variable domain (rest looked up from reference TRBV5-1 and TRBJ2-1): KAGVTQTPRYLIKTRGQQVTLSCSPISGHRSVSWYQQTPGQGLQFLFEYFSETQRNKGNFPGRFSGRQFSNSRSEMNVSTLELGDSALYLCASSFLAGVDNEQFFGPGTRLTVL.

The V and J genes are TRBV10-2 and TRBJ2-3; TRBD2 agrees at 8 bases. CDR3 length: 14 residues. V lost 3 bases and J lost 9; bases outside the gene matches: 8. The germline V gene encodes CDR1 WSHSY and CDR2 SAAADI. CDR3 nucleotides: TGCGCCAGCAGTGAATCCGGGGGGGCAGGGACGCAGTATTTT. It is translated as CASSESGGAGTQYF.

This chain joins TRBV19 and TRBJ2-5; 8 nucleotides align to TRBD1. V lost 5 bases and J lost 5; bases outside the gene matches: 13. Germline V CDR1 and CDR2: LNHDA, SQIVND (reference sequence). The CDR3 totals 16 residues. CDR3 loop: CASSPQGAAGRETQYF. CDR3 nucleotides: TGTGCCAGTAGTCCCCAGGGGGCTGCGGGTCGGGAGACCCAGTACTTC.

The chain joins TRBV27 to TRBJ2-5; 8 bases align to TRBD2. V trimming: 6 bases; J trimming: 4 bases; junction bases outside the gene matches: 13. Germline V lookup: CDR1 MNHEY, CDR2 SMNVEV (reference sequence). The CDR3 is 16 residues long. CDR3 protein: CASSRLFTSGGETQYF. CDR3 in DNA: TGTGCCAGCAGCCGTTTGTTTACTAGCGGTGGAGAGACCCAGTACTTC.

The chain is built from TRBV2 and TRBJ2-3; D might be TRBD1 (6 bases). Germline values: CDR1 SNHLY, CDR2 FYNNEI. This CDR3 spans 14 amino acids. V dropped 6 bases and J dropped 5 bases, with 15 bases sitting between them. DNA of the CDR3: TGTGCCAGCAGCCGGGTCTTAGGGGGAGATACGCAGTATTTT. Its translation is CASSRVLGGDTQYF.

The rearrangement uses TRBV5-1 and TRBJ1-2, with 10 nucleotides matching TRBD1. There are 13 residues in the CDR3. V was pared by 5 bases and J by 7 bases, with 5 bases of the junction left unmatched. Germline values: CDR1 SGHRS, CDR2 YFSETQ. CDR3 in amino acids: CASSPGQGTGYTF. The CDR3 nucleotides read TGCGCCAGCAGTCCGGGACAGGGGACTGGCTACACCTTC.

The chain has TRBV6-5 and TRBJ1-1; weak D call: TRBD1 (6 bases). There are 13 residues in the CDR3. The V end lost 6 bases, the J end lost 5 bases, and 13 bases lay between the germline ends. Germline V gene sequence: CDR1 MNHEY, CDR2 SVGAGI. The CDR3: CASSRDTKTEAFF. In nucleotides, the CDR3 is TGTGCCAGCAGCAGGGACACTAAAACTGAAGCTTTCTTT.

The chain joins TRBV9 to TRBJ1-1, with D perhaps matching TRBD1 (6 bases). There are 13 residues in the CDR3. CDR1 is SGDLS, CDR2 YYNGEE, per germline. The V gene lost 5 bases and the J gene lost 4 bases, with 12 bases spanning the gap. The CDR3 protein is CASRDTGSTEAFF. The DNA for the CDR3 is TGTGCCAGCAGGGATACAGGGAGCACTGAAGCTTTCTTT.

The CDR3 DNA sequence: TGTGCCAGCAGTGGGTCCTCCGTACGGGAGGGCAGGGAGACCCAGTACTTC. Amino acid sequence: CASSGSSVREGRETQYF. The chain joins TRBV25-1 to TRBJ2-5; 8 bases match TRBD2. The CDR3 has 17 residues. Germline loops: CDR1 MGHDK, CDR2 SYGVNS. Trimming cost V 4 bases and J 5 bases; bases outside gene matches: 15. Full variable domain (remainder filled in from reference TRBV25-1 and TRBJ2-5): EADIYQTPRYLVIGTGKKITLECSQTMGHDKMYWYQQDPGMELHLIHYSYGVNSTEKGDLSSESTVSRIRTEHFPLTLESARPSHTSQYLCASSGSSVREGRETQYFGPGTRLLVL.

The rearrangement uses TRBV5-4 and TRBJ2-7, with TRBD2 identical over 8 bases. The V segment lost 5 bases and the J segment 2 bases; nucleotides outside the gene matches: 6. CDR3 length equals 14 residues. Germline V lookup: CDR1 SGHNT, CDR2 YYREEE (reference sequence). CDR3 in DNA: TGTGCCAGCAGTTTAGCGGGACGGGCCTACGAGCAGTACTTC. Its translation is CASSLAGRAYEQYF.

This clone has a single count. The rearrangement uses TRBV10-3 and TRBJ2-1; weak D call: TRBD2 (6 bases). Trimming left V 7 bases short and J 5 bases short, with 15 bases between. The V gene's germline CDR1 is ENHRY and CDR2 SYGVKD. This CDR3 region has 14 residues. This CDR3 reads CAITHGTRHNEQFF. The CDR3 DNA reads as TGTGCCATCACCCATGGGACTCGACACAATGAGCAGTTCTTC.

The genes are TRBV19 and TRBJ2-5; 10 positions match TRBD2. This CDR3 is 17 amino acids long. V trimming: 1 base; J trimming: 4 bases; junction bases outside the gene matches: 9. The V gene's germline CDR1 is LNHDA and CDR2 SQIVND (reference sequence). CDR3 in DNA: TGTGCCAGTAGTATAGGGTACGAGCGGGAGGGCCGAGAGACCCAGTACTTC. Translation gives CASSIGYEREGRETQYF.